This TCR beta chain emerged from a study of control samples from healthy donors and cancer patients. V dropped 5 bases and J dropped 0; count of bases not matched to a gene: 3. In germline, CDR1 is SEHNR, CDR2 FQNEAQ (reference sequence). The CDR3 spans 14 residues. Only in-frame clones appear in the TCRdb table, and some are missing; sequencing was by immunoSEQ multiplex PCR. Seen here are fewer than 250,000 clones, roughly nine tenths observed once, and the top ten hold 1.5% to 2%. This receptor was identified in a man under 40 in good health. The sequencing sample was made of blood. V gene TRBV7-9 combines with J gene TRBJ1-1, with 7 bases lining up with TRBD1. For the CDR3, the DNA is TGTGCCAGCAGCAAGGACAGGTTGAACACTGAAGCTTTCTTT. Amino acids: CASSKDRLNTEAFF.